The clone carrying this T cell receptor (beta chain) has only a few counts. Its target is not known. Construction of TCR beta libraries was performed using quantitative 5'-RACE with molecular barcodes. TCRdb fed the 5' RACE reads into MiXCR, producing one record per CDR3 protein. Of 230,000 or so distinct CDR3 sequences listed, about 24% were seen once; the top ten hold around 0.64%. The entry originates in a study of CD8 T cells in ankylosing spondylitis. General observations from the study: Typical of ankylosing spondylitis blood, it appeared, was a TCR beta motif of several highly homologous variants. CD8+ disease-linked clones were present at relatively low frequencies in blood. Reportedly, disease-linked clones are significantly enriched in ankylosing spondylitis patients' matched synovial fluid.

CDR1 is KGHDR and CDR2 is SFDVKD in the germline V gene. The V gene lost 5 bases and the J gene lost 2 bases, with 10 bases spanning the gap. The CDR3 is made up of 14 amino acids. The sample taken for sequencing was blood, either unsorted or a sorted T cell fraction (not recorded which). The source of this sequence is a male donor with ankylosing spondylitis or in good health (not recorded which). The chain employs TRBV24-1 and TRBJ2-3; TRBD1 is a possible D gene (6 bases). This CDR3 reads CATSGWTDTDTQYF. CDR3 sequence (DNA): TGTGCCACCAGTGGTTGGACAGACACAGATACGCAGTATTTT.